This TCR beta chain was sequenced during a study of human T cells and chemical hapten exposure. Study-level points and caveats: Alopecia affecting every donor means their immune response may not match healthy people's.

TCRdb re-called the RACE reads through MiXCR, storing one row per CDR3 protein. This table has fewer than 100,000 distinct CDR3 sequences, about 9.6% appearing once. Time point: patch test 2, 6 weeks after DPC sensitization. Treatment denoted: therapeutic diphenylcyclopropenone sensitization with weekly scalp DPC. This clonotype was counted ten times or more. Its matching antigen is unknown. The CDR3 sequence is 16 residues long. V gave up 1 base and J gave up 4 bases; unmatched junction bases: 4. In germline, CDR1 is SGHAT, CDR2 FQNNGV. This rearrangement joins TRBV11-2 to TRBJ2-5; 12 positions match TRBD2. This receptor was identified in a woman in her forties with alopecia areata. Some clones in this sample may be carry-over from other donors' samples. The sequencing used whole blood, collected in connection with sensitization to the hapten diphenylcyclopropenone (DPC). CDR3 bases: TGTGCCAGCAGCTTAGGACTAGCGGGAGTCGCAGAGACCCAGTACTTC. Amino acids: CASSLGLAGVAETQYF.